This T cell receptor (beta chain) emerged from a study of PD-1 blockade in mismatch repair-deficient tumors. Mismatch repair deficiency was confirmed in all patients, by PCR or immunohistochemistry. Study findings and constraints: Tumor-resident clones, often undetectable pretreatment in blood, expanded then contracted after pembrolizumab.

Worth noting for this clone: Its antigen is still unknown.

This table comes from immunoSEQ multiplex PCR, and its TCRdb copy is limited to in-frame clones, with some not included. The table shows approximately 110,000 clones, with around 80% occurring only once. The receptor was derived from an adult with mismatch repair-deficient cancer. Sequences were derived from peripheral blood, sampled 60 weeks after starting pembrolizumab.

CDR3 amino acids: CASSIDRTGPPKTFF. CDR3 nucleotide sequence: TGTGCCAGTAGTATAGATAGGACGGGACCCCCGAAAACTTTCTTT. This chain links TRBV19 with TRBJ1-1; D is perhaps TRBD1 (5 bases). Germline-derived CDR1 and CDR2 are LNHDA and SQIVND (reference sequence). The CDR3 extends over 15 amino acids. Trimming removed 0 bases from V and 12 bases from J, with 20 bases in between.